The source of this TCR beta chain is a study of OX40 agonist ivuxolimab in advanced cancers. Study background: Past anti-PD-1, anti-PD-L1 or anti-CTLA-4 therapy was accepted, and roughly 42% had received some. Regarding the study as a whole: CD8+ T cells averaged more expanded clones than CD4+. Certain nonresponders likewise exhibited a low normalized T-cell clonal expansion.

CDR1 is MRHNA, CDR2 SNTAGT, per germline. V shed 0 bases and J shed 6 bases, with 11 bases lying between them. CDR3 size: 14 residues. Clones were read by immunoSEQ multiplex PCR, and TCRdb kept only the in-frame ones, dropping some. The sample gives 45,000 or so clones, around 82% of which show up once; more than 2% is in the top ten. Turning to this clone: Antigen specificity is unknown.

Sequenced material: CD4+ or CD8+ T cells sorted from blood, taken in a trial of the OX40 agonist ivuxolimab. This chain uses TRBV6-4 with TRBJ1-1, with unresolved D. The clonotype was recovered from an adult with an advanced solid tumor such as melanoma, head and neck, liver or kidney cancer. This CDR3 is CASSDSPGRAEAFF. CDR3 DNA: TGTGCCAGCAGTGACTCTCCAGGTAGGGCTGAAGCTTTCTTT.